Presented here are 5 T cell receptor beta chains from one specimen sequenced in a study of molecular identifiers for immune sequencing clone quantification. MiXCR, run by TCRdb on the PCR reads, gives a single entry per CDR3 protein. The sample lists over 550,000 distinct CDR3 sequences, 25% occurring once. Sequenced: naive CD8+ T cells from blood, with Jurkat cell RNA spiked in. Subset described: FACS-sorted CD8+CD4-CCR7+CD45RA+ naive T cells. Source of these receptors: a human donor in good health. Some libraries in this study had Jurkat cell RNA spiked in.

On this clonotype itself: A clone one base away is much larger, so this may be a read error. The chain carries TRBV11-2 and TRBJ2-3; 11 bases map to TRBD1. In germline, CDR1 is SGHAT, CDR2 FQNNGV. CDR3 length: 18 residues. Here the CDR3 reads CARSLDITGQGASDTQYF. CDR3 nucleotide sequence: TGTGCCCGCAGCTTAGATATCACCGGACAGGGGGCATCAGATACGCAGTATTTT.

Remarks on this clonotype: This may arise from a read error, as a much more abundant clone is one base away. Without the conserved terminal phenylalanine or tryptophan, this CDR3 likely stems from a read error. V gene TRBV27 combines with J gene TRBJ2-7; perhaps TRBD2 as D (6 bases). Germline V lookup: CDR1 MNHEY, CDR2 SMNVEV (reference sequence). Trimming removed 6 bases from V and 0 bases from J, with 15 bases in between. There are 15 residues in the CDR3. The CDR3 here is CASRPQGLSSYEQYL. As DNA, the CDR3 is TGTGCCAGCAGACCGCAGGGACTCAGCTCCTACGAGCAGTACCTC.

This clonotype was seen ten or more times. This rearrangement joins TRBV12-3 or TRBV12-4 to TRBJ1-6; no clear D gene. V lost 2 bases and J lost 0, with 8 bases in between. The CDR3 covers 16 residues. The CDR3 DNA reads as TGTGCCAGCAGTTTAAGCGGGAGCTCCTATAATTCACCCCTCCACTTT. Its translation: CASSLSGSSYNSPLHF.

This chain uses TRBV6-2 or TRBV6-3 with TRBJ2-3; tentative D call: TRBD1 (5 bases). V gave up 2 bases and J gave up 5 bases, with 14 bases separating them. The germline V gene encodes CDR1 MNHEY and CDR2 SVGEGT. The CDR3 extends over 15 amino acids. CDR3 region: CASSYLRENKDTQYF. The CDR3 nucleotides read TGTGCCAGCAGTTACCTCAGGGAAAACAAAGATACGCAGTATTTT.

J is TRBJ2-3 and V is TRBV5-1, with 10 bases identical to TRBD2. The CDR3 contains 17 residues. Germline assignment: CDR1 SGHRS and CDR2 YFSETQ. The trim removed 0 bases at V and 7 bases at J, leaving 11 bases unmatched. The CDR3 is CASSLESAGGRVNTQYF. The CDR3 region has the DNA TGCGCCAGCAGCTTGGAGTCAGCGGGGGGGCGGGTGAATACGCAGTATTTT.